Listed here are 9 T cell receptor beta chains from one sample, sequenced in a study of CD8 T cells in Susac syndrome. RNA amounts of roughly 0.5 to 1 ug underwent reverse transcription with random hexamers. Each CDR3 protein gets one entry after TCRdb re-called the immunoSEQ multiplex PCR reads with MiXCR. The sample shows about 120,000 distinct CDR3 sequences, 90% to 95% of them seen only once. What was sequenced was CD8+ T cells from PBMCs. Every receptor here comes from a human donor with Susac syndrome.

The rearrangement joins TRBV7-6 to TRBJ2-6; 15 nucleotides line up with TRBD2. This CDR3 has 19 residues. With 6 bases clipped from V and 1 base from J, the junction kept 7 bases outside the gene matches. Germline V gives CDR1 SGHVS, CDR2 FNYEAQ. The DNA of the CDR3 is TGTGCCAGCAGTCCCGGGACTAGCGGGAGGCGATCTGGGGCCAACGTCCTGACTTTC. It is translated as CASSPGTSGRRSGANVLTF.

A few counts support this clonotype. The V gene is TRBV19, the J gene TRBJ2-7; TRBD2 is a possible D gene (6 bases). CDR3 length: 12 residues. Trimming removed 3 bases from V and 3 bases from J, with 6 bases in between. CDR1 is LNHDA and CDR2 is SQIVND in the germline V gene (reference sequence). The CDR3 sequence: CASSIGGYEQYF. The CDR3 DNA sequence: TGTGCCAGTAGTATCGGGGGCTACGAGCAGTACTTC. Variable domain in full (rest from reference TRBV19 and TRBJ2-7): DGGITQSPKYLFRKEGQNVTLSCEQNLNHDAMYWYRQDPGQGLRLIYYSQIVNDFQKGDIAEGYSVSREKKESFPLTVTSAQKNPTAFYLCASSIGGYEQYFGPGTRLTVT.

The chain recombines TRBV20-1 with TRBJ2-7; maybe TRBD1 (5 bases). V lost 0 bases and J lost 1, with 7 bases in between. The CDR3 contains 13 residues. CDR1 and CDR2 from the germline V gene are DFQATT and SNEGSKA (reference sequence). The CDR3 spells CSAREPGSYEQYF. CDR3 DNA: TGCAGTGCTAGAGAGCCAGGGTCCTACGAGCAGTACTTC.

As for this clonotype: Its ends do not fully match the called genes, so a read error is possible. This chain joins TRBV6-5 and TRBJ2-5, with 7 bases identical to TRBD1. CDR1 is MNHEY and CDR2 is SVGAGI in the germline V gene. This CDR3 is built from 14 residues. In DNA form, the CDR3 reads TGTGCCAGCAGCTACTCAGGGGGAGAAGAGACCCAGTACTTC. Its protein product is CASSYSGGEETQYF.

This clonotype was seen only a few times. This chain connects TRBV14 to TRBJ2-7; D gene uncertain. This CDR3 has 11 residues. V was cut by 6 bases and J by 3 bases, with 6 bases left in between. The germline V gene has CDR1 SGHDN and CDR2 FVKESK. This CDR3 reads CASSVGYEQYF. In DNA form, the CDR3 reads TGTGCCAGCAGTGTTGGCTACGAGCAGTACTTC.

The CDR3 bases are TGTGCCAGCAGCCAAGGAGGCCCCTCTGGGGCCAACGTCCTGACTTTC. It encodes CASSQGGPSGANVLTF. V and J are TRBV16 and TRBJ2-6, with a tentative D call TRBD2 (5 bases). The CDR3 loop spans 16 amino acids. Germline V gene data show CDR1 as KGHSY and CDR2 as FQNENV. Deletions cut 2 bases from V and 0 bases from J, with 8 bases between. Using reference TRBV16 and TRBJ2-6 for the parts outside the CDR3, the full variable domain is GEEVAQTPKHLVRGEGQKAKLYCAPIKGHSYVFWYQQVLKNEFKFLISFQNENVFDETGMPKERFSAKCLPNSPCSLEIQATKLEDSAVYFCASSQGGPSGANVLTFGAGSRLTVL.

This clonotype was counted once. This chain links TRBV4-3 with TRBJ2-7; 12 nucleotides agree with TRBD2. V was pared by 4 bases and J by 3 bases, with 4 bases of the junction left unmatched. Germline assignment: CDR1 LGHNA and CDR2 YSLEER. The CDR3 has 15 residues. Here the CDR3 reads CASSLGLAGHYEQYF. In DNA form, the CDR3 reads TGCGCCAGCAGCCTCGGACTAGCGGGACACTACGAGCAGTACTTC.

This clonotype was recorded only once. The chain employs TRBV3-1 and TRBJ1-5; D is unclear. Germline V gene sequence: CDR1 LGHDT, CDR2 YNNKEL (reference sequence). V was shortened by 0 bases and J by 5 bases, with 8 bases between the two germline ends. CDR3 size: 14 residues. In DNA form, the CDR3 reads TGTGCCAGCAGCCAAGATCTAGGTTATCAGCCCCAGCATTTT. As protein: CASSQDLGYQPQHF.

This sequence joins TRBV6-2 or TRBV6-3 and TRBJ1-5; no clear D. CDR1 and CDR2 (germline): MNHEY, SVGEGT. This CDR3 has 15 residues. V lost 4 bases, J lost 2 bases, and 12 bases lay in between. DNA for the CDR3: TGTGCCAGCAGTTTAACTGGGATGGGCAATCAGCCCCAGCATTTT. Protein sequence: CASSLTGMGNQPQHF.